The 10 T cell receptor beta chains below all came from one sample that was sequenced in a study of shared clonotypes between healthy human individuals. Repertoires were generated with immunoSEQ multiplex PCR, while TCRdb's copy carries only in-frame clones and drops some. The profile shows 400,000 to 500,000 clones, around three quarters of them singletons. The specimen was PBMCs. The receptor set was obtained from a woman between 40 and 50 years old in good health. Some clones in this sample may be carry-over from other donors' samples.

The chain employs TRBV5-1 and TRBJ2-3; the D gene is possibly TRBD2 (6 bases). The CDR3 sequence is 14 residues long. Germline loops: CDR1 SGHRS, CDR2 YFSETQ. Trimming left V 4 bases short and J 4 bases short, with 13 bases between. The CDR3 reads CASSQGGYADTQYF. DNA for the CDR3: TGCGCCAGCAGCCAAGGAGGGTACGCAGATACGCAGTATTTT.

This clone was counted many times. The rearrangement links TRBV5-6 to TRBJ1-1; D is possibly TRBD1 (5 bases). Trimming shortened V by 2 bases and J by 1 base, and 9 bases separated the two germline ends. This CDR3 is built from 14 residues. Germline-derived CDR1 and CDR2 are SGHDT and YYEEEE. The CDR3 is CASSLIRANTEAFF. The CDR3 region has the DNA TGTGCCAGCAGCTTAATCAGGGCGAACACTGAAGCTTTCTTT.

The chain couples TRBV28 to TRBJ1-2; D call uncertain. This CDR3 has 14 residues. Germline assignment: CDR1 MDHEN and CDR2 SYDVKM. Trimming cost V 4 bases and J 8 bases, with 17 bases left between them. The CDR3, as DNA: TGTGCCAGCAGTTCCGTAGGGCGCGGCGGCGGCTACACCTTC. Its translation is CASSSVGRGGGYTF.

This chain links TRBV6-7 with TRBJ2-2, with 11 bases identical to TRBD2. TRBV6-7 counts as an open reading frame of uncertain function. This CDR3 has 14 amino acids. V shed 5 bases, J shed 7 bases, and the junction held 3 bases outside the gene matches. The CDR3 protein is CASSHLAGGGELFF. CDR3 coding DNA: TGTGCCAGCAGTCATCTAGCGGGAGGCGGGGAGCTGTTTTTT.

This chain uses TRBV4-1 with TRBJ2-7, with 7 bases matching TRBD2. The junction had 8 bases not matched to a gene; V was cut back by 1 base and J by 2 bases. The CDR3 contains 16 residues. Germline CDR1 MGHRA, CDR2 YSYEKL. The CDR3 sequence is CASSQVGVAGAYEQYF. The CDR3 DNA reads as TGCGCCAGCAGCCAAGTAGGAGTAGCGGGCGCCTACGAGCAGTACTTC.

This clone appeared once. The chain carries TRBV7-3 and TRBJ2-5; D is undetermined. Trimming cost V 5 bases and J 0 bases, with 10 bases left between them. The V gene's germline CDR1 is SGHTA and CDR2 FQGTGA. The CDR3 covers 14 residues. The CDR3 protein is CASSTLTYQETQYF. The CDR3 DNA reads as TGTGCCAGCAGCACACTGACGTACCAAGAGACCCAGTACTTC.

In this sample, this clone turned up many times. V usage is TRBV9 and J usage is TRBJ1-1, with D unclear. The CDR3 runs to 13 residues. Deletions cut 0 bases from V and 7 bases from J, with 10 bases between. Germline CDR1 and CDR2: SGDLS and YYNGEE. CDR3 in DNA: TGTGCCAGCAGCGTAGGGGCAGGCAATGAAGCTTTCTTT. Its protein is CASSVGAGNEAFF.

The chain joins TRBV19 to TRBJ2-7, with D perhaps matching TRBD2 (6 bases). The germline V and J ends were trimmed by 5 bases and 2 bases, with 13 bases remaining between them. The germline V gene has CDR1 LNHDA and CDR2 SQIVND (reference sequence). The CDR3 runs to 14 residues. The CDR3, as DNA: TGTGCCAGTAGTCTGCGCGGGAAGACCTACGAGCAGTACTTC. Encoded protein: CASSLRGKTYEQYF.

V usage is TRBV7-9 and J usage is TRBJ1-1, with D unresolved. Looked up from germline, CDR1 is SEHNR and CDR2 is FQNEAQ (reference sequence). The CDR3 covers 14 residues. Trimming took off 2 bases at V and 1 base at J, with 8 bases between the two ends. The CDR3 loop reads CASSLWPENTEAFF. Written as DNA, the CDR3 is TGTGCCAGCAGCTTATGGCCCGAGAACACTGAAGCTTTCTTT.

Comment on this clone: An end of the junction differs from the germline gene, which may be a read error. Other DNA variants within this sample encode the same CDR3. J is TRBJ2-5 and V is TRBV7-7; 9 bases match TRBD1. CDR1 and CDR2 (germline): SSHAT, FNYEAQ (reference sequence). The CDR3 loop spans 13 amino acids. The CDR3 DNA is TGTGCTAGCAGCAGGGACAGGGAAGAGACCCAGTACTTC. Translated, it gives CASSRDREETQYF. Combining the CDR3 with reference TRBV7-7 and TRBJ2-5 gives the whole variable domain GAGVSQSPRYKVTKRGQDVTLRCDPISSHATLYWYQQALGQGPEFLTYFNYEAQPDKSGLPSDRFSAERPEGSISTLTIQRTEQRDSAMYRCASSRDREETQYFGPGTRLLVL.